A single sample is the source of the 17 T cell receptor beta chains below, sequenced in a study of monozygotic twins with inflammatory bowel disease. Following a re-call of the 5' RACE reads, TCRdb has one entry per CDR3 protein and lacks DNA. The record lists roughly 150,000 distinct CDR3 sequences, of which the ten most abundant hold over 1%. Material for sequencing was blood. These receptor sequences come from a human donor with ulcerative colitis or Crohn's disease, or a healthy co-twin of an affected twin (not recorded which).

This chain connects TRBV10-3 to TRBJ2-3; TCRdb calls TRBD2, which cannot be checked without DNA. From germline, CDR1 is ENHRY and CDR2 SYGVKD. The CDR3 contains 17 residues. The CDR3 is CAISDLPSGRHTDTQYF.

The CDR3: CSARDQRSSGNRNEQFF. The genes are TRBV20-1 and TRBJ2-1; with no DNA, the TCRdb D assignment of TRBD2 cannot be verified. Per germline, CDR1 DFQATT and CDR2 SNEGSKA (reference sequence). This CDR3 has 17 residues.

This sequence joins TRBV20-1 and TRBJ1-5; lacking DNA, the TRBD1 call made by TCRdb goes unchecked. The germline gives CDR1 DFQATT, CDR2 SNEGSKA (reference sequence). The CDR3 extends over 16 amino acids. CDR3 region: CSARKGGINSNQPQHF.

This chain links TRBV7-2 with TRBJ2-3. The CDR3 totals 11 residues. The germline CDR1 and CDR2 sequences are SGHTA and FQGNSA. CDR3 sequence: CASSRTDTQYF.

The chain is built from TRBV3-1 and TRBJ1-2. The CDR3 loop spans 13 amino acids. CDR1 and CDR2 from the germline V gene are LGHDT and YNNKEL (reference sequence). CDR3 sequence: CASSQDWNYGYTF.

The chain uses TRBV4-3 and TRBJ2-1; with no DNA, the TCRdb D assignment of TRBD1 cannot be verified. Germline values: CDR1 LGHNA, CDR2 YSLEER. This CDR3 is built from 15 residues. The CDR3 region is CASSQWTGRDNEQFF.

The chain combines TRBV7-2 with TRBJ2-3; TCRdb picks TRBD2, but there is no DNA to check that call. This CDR3 is built from 16 residues. Germline CDR1 reads SGHTA; CDR2 reads FQGNSA. The CDR3 loop is CASSLLAGGPPDTQYF.

The chain recombines TRBV5-1 with TRBJ1-5. The CDR3 runs 15 residues. Germline V gene sequence: CDR1 SGHRS, CDR2 YFSETQ. This CDR3 is CASSLAGDYGQPQHF.

The V and J genes are TRBV5-1 and TRBJ2-6. The germline V gene has CDR1 SGHRS and CDR2 YFSETQ. CDR3 size: 16 residues. CDR3 loop: CASSLDGHSGANVLTF.

V usage is TRBV19 and J usage is TRBJ1-1; as DNA is missing, the TRBD1 call by TCRdb cannot be tested. CDR1 is LNHDA, CDR2 SQIVND, per germline (reference sequence). The CDR3 consists of 16 residues. Here the CDR3 reads CASRSGDSPMNTEAFF.

The chain employs TRBV20-1 and TRBJ2-1; TCRdb indicates TRBD2, and absent DNA this call remains unverified. This CDR3 contains 17 residues. CDR1 and CDR2 from the germline V gene are DFQATT and SNEGSKA (reference sequence). Here the CDR3 reads CSARTGLAGVHYNEQFF.

The chain recombines TRBV12-3 or TRBV12-4 with TRBJ2-3. CDR3 size: 14 residues. CDR3 loop: CASQTSGRTDTQYF.

The CDR3 sequence is CASSFRTGDGTDTQYF. The chain combines TRBV12-3 or TRBV12-4 with TRBJ2-3; TCRdb outputs TRBD1, but without DNA this stays unchecked. CDR3 length: 16 amino acids.

V and J are TRBV18 and TRBJ2-1; absent DNA, TCRdb's TRBD2 call cannot be checked. The CDR3 runs 12 residues. From germline, CDR1 is KGHSH and CDR2 LQKENI. CDR3 loop: CASSKKPPEQFF.

The V gene is TRBV29-1, the J gene TRBJ2-7; TCRdb's assignment of TRBD1 cannot be checked, as there is no DNA. From germline, CDR1 is SQVTM and CDR2 ANQGSEA. The CDR3 covers 14 residues. The CDR3 spells CSVVSEGGGYEQYF.

The J gene is TRBJ2-3, the V gene TRBV3-1. The V gene's germline CDR1 is LGHDT and CDR2 YNNKEL (reference sequence). The length of the CDR3 is 12 residues. CDR3 amino acids: CASSLMTDTQYF.

V and J are TRBV20-1 and TRBJ2-1; the TRBD1 assignment by TCRdb is unverifiable without DNA. CDR3 length equals 15 residues. CDR1 DFQATT and CDR2 SNEGSKA come from the germline V gene (reference sequence). CDR3 region: CSARGQSLVYNEQFF.